The clone carrying this T cell receptor (beta chain) occurred a few times. As yet, its antigen is unknown. This specimen comes from a study of cytomegalovirus exposure and HLA in healthy donors. About the study: A preliminary data release comprised tens of millions of unique TCRs obtained from HLA-typed donors. Regarding the study as a whole: Most of the TCR beta V segments (in an earlier analysis) were productive either about 87% or about 30% of the time.

PCR primers comprised 60 Vbeta and 13 Jbeta primers. The protocol was immunoSEQ multiplex PCR, while the TCRdb copy is restricted to in-frame clones and leaves out a portion. In the table there are 110,000 to 150,000 clones, around 80% of which are singletons. The sequence was collected from a boy aged 2 to 10 in good health and CMV-seronegative. Sequenced: PBMCs.

DNA for the CDR3: TGTGCCAGCAGTTACGGCAGGGGGCGCACAGATACGCAGTATTTT. Its protein product is CASSYGRGRTDTQYF. The chain links TRBV6-5 to TRBJ2-3; 8 positions agree with TRBD1. Germline CDR1 is MNHEY and CDR2 is SVGAGI. The CDR3 loop spans 15 amino acids. V was pared by 2 bases and J by 1 base, with 2 bases of the junction left unmatched.